Following are 19 T cell receptor beta chains from one sample sequenced in a study of blood T cell repertoires in COVID-19. Sequenced by immunoSEQ multiplex PCR; TCRdb stores in-frame clones only, minus some. This table has fewer than 200,000 clones, about 80% appearing once. Sequencing used peripheral blood. These receptors all stem from a man aged 65-85 years with active or convalescent COVID-19.

This clone was detected a few times. This chain joins TRBV5-6 and TRBJ2-3; D remains unclear. The CDR3 covers 13 residues. V dropped 0 bases and J dropped 3 bases, with 5 bases sitting between them. Germline CDR1 SGHDT, CDR2 YYEEEE. The CDR3 spells CASSLGATDTQYF. CDR3 DNA: TGTGCCAGCAGCTTGGGGGCGACAGATACGCAGTATTTT.

The chain combines TRBV4-1 with TRBJ1-2; D not certain. Per germline, CDR1 MGHRA and CDR2 YSYEKL. The CDR3 totals 14 residues. Trimming stripped 0 bases from V and 6 bases from J, with 11 bases between. The CDR3 reads CASSQELWSNGYTF. DNA for the CDR3: TGCGCCAGCAGCCAAGAGCTCTGGTCTAATGGCTACACCTTC.

The chain combines TRBV9 with TRBJ1-1, with D unresolved. With 0 bases removed from V and 4 bases from J, the gap between germline ends came to 10 bases. CDR1 SGDLS and CDR2 YYNGEE come from the germline V gene. The CDR3 totals 14 residues. CDR3 coding DNA: TGTGCCAGCAGCGTAGTTTCTAGCGGCACTGAAGCTTTCTTT. Amino acids: CASSVVSSGTEAFF. The full variable domain, rest sourced from reference TRBV9 and TRBJ1-1, is DSGVTQTPKHLITATGQRVTLRCSPRSGDLSVYWYQQSLDQGLQFLIQYYNGEERAKGNILERFSAQQFPDLHSELNLSSLELGDSALYFCASSVVSSGTEAFFGQGTRLTVV.

The chain recombines TRBV3-1 (or the pseudogene TRBV3-2) with TRBJ2-5, with TRBD1 matching over 9 bases. Germline-derived CDR1 and CDR2 are LGHDT and YNNKEL (reference sequence). The J segment lost 3 bases and the V segment lost 3 bases, leaving 14 bases of the junction unmatched. CDR3 size: 18 residues. CDR3 residues: CASSQWTGDYTTKETQYF. The CDR3 coding sequence is TGTGCCAGCAGCCAGTGGACAGGGGACTATACAACTAAAGAGACCCAGTACTTC.

The rearrangement joins TRBV7-3 to TRBJ1-1, with D possibly being TRBD1 (5 bases). From germline, CDR1 is SGHTA and CDR2 FQGTGA. Trimming left V 5 bases short and J 4 bases short, with 11 bases between. CDR3 length equals 13 residues. The CDR3 reads CASSKDRGTEAFF. In DNA, the CDR3 is TGTGCCAGCAGCAAAGACAGAGGCACTGAAGCTTTCTTT.

This rearrangement joins TRBV18 to TRBJ1-1; D possibly corresponds to TRBD1 (5 bases). Trimming removed 2 bases at V and 1 base at J, with 14 bases between. The CDR3 has 16 amino acids. Germline lookup yields CDR1 KGHSH and CDR2 LQKENI. CDR3 DNA: TGTGCCAGCTCACCAACAATGGACATGGAGAACACTGAAGCTTTCTTT. Translated, it gives CASSPTMDMENTEAFF.

The chain employs TRBV11-3 and TRBJ2-1, with 7 positions matching TRBD2. The CDR3 loop spans 15 amino acids. J gave up 5 bases and V 1 base, and 5 bases lay outside the gene matches. Per the germline V gene, CDR1 is SGHNT and CDR2 is YENEEA. CDR3: CASSLGLATDNEQFF. CDR3 in DNA: TGTGCCAGCAGCTTAGGACTAGCCACGGACAATGAGCAGTTCTTC.

The genes are TRBV7-9 and TRBJ1-4; TRBD1 aligns across 8 bases. The V gene's germline CDR1 is SEHNR and CDR2 FQNEAQ (reference sequence). The V and J ends lost 6 bases and 2 bases, in that order; junction bases with no gene match: 2. The CDR3 consists of 14 residues. The CDR3 reads CASSQGATNEKLFF. The CDR3 nucleotides read TGTGCCAGCAGTCAGGGGGCTACTAATGAAAAACTGTTTTTT. The whole variable domain, remainder taken from reference TRBV7-9 and TRBJ1-4, is DTGVSQNPRHKITKRGQNVTFRCDPISEHNRLYWYRQTLGQGPEFLTYFQNEAQLEKSRLLSDRFSAERPKGSFSTLEIQRTEQGDSAMYLCASSQGATNEKLFFGSGTQLSVL.

This clone was counted only a few times. V and J are TRBV5-1 and TRBJ2-7; TRBD2 might be the D (5 bases). From germline, CDR1 is SGHRS and CDR2 YFSETQ. Trimming removed 0 bases at V and 7 bases at J, with 14 bases between. This CDR3 is 14 amino acids long. CDR3 in DNA: TGCGCCAGCAGCTTGGCCTCTTGGACGGGGGAGCAGTACTTC. Its protein product is CASSLASWTGEQYF.

This chain uses TRBV5-1 with TRBJ2-5, with no clear D. Trimming took 0 bases from V and 2 from J, leaving 11 bases between them. The length of the CDR3 is 15 residues. The V gene's germline CDR1 is SGHRS and CDR2 YFSETQ. The CDR3, as DNA: TGCGCCAGCAGCTTGGTGGCTCAGAAACAAGAGACCCAGTACTTC. Amino acid sequence: CASSLVAQKQETQYF.

V gene TRBV12-3 or TRBV12-4 combines with J gene TRBJ2-3; D not resolved. Trimming took 2 bases from V and 0 from J, leaving 3 bases between them. The CDR3 length is 13 residues. The CDR3 is CASSLTSTDTQYF. The CDR3 DNA reads as TGTGCCAGCAGTTTAACTAGCACAGATACGCAGTATTTT.

In its sample, this clone was seen once. The genes are TRBV7-9 and TRBJ1-1; the D is unclear. The CDR3 is made up of 13 amino acids. Trimming cost V 3 bases and J 1 base, with 6 bases left between them. In germline, CDR1 is SEHNR, CDR2 FQNEAQ (reference sequence). CDR3 region: CASSFVQNTEAFF. CDR3 in DNA: TGTGCCAGCAGCTTTGTCCAGAACACTGAAGCTTTCTTT.

This clone was recorded once. The J gene is TRBJ1-2, the V gene TRBV6-5; D is unresolved. The V gene lost 0 bases and the J gene lost 1 base, with 6 bases spanning the gap. This CDR3 has 14 residues. Per germline, CDR1 MNHEY and CDR2 SVGAGI. The CDR3 sequence: CASSYSRVNYGYTF. The CDR3 bases are TGTGCCAGCAGTTACTCGAGGGTTAACTATGGCTACACCTTC.

This chain links TRBV6-2 or TRBV6-3 with TRBJ2-3; no firm D call. Germline values: CDR1 MNHEY, CDR2 SVGEGT. CDR3 length equals 13 residues. Trimming pared 4 bases from V and 6 bases from J, leaving 11 bases between. For the CDR3, the DNA is TGTGCCAGCAGTTCTCTCATGCGGGATACGCAGTATTTT. Protein: CASSSLMRDTQYF.

This clone was seen once. The chain uses TRBV6-5 and TRBJ1-5, with TRBD1 identical over 8 bases. In germline, CDR1 is MNHEY, CDR2 SVGAGI. The J segment lost 2 bases and the V segment lost 6 bases, leaving 6 bases of the junction unmatched. This CDR3 has 15 amino acids. The CDR3 protein is CASRADRGGNQPQHF. The CDR3, as DNA: TGTGCCAGCAGAGCCGACAGGGGAGGCAATCAGCCCCAGCATTTT.

The chain combines TRBV5-5 with TRBJ1-2, with 8 bases identical to TRBD1. Germline lookup yields CDR1 SGHKS and CDR2 YYEKEE (reference sequence). The J segment lost 8 bases and the V segment lost 0 bases, leaving 9 bases of the junction unmatched. The CDR3 is 15 amino acids. The CDR3: CASSLGTGPTGGYTF. For the CDR3, the DNA is TGTGCCAGCAGCTTGGGGACAGGGCCCACGGGAGGCTACACCTTC.

V and J are TRBV10-1 and TRBJ2-3; possibly TRBD1 for D (6 bases). Trimming pared 2 bases from V and 0 bases from J, leaving 15 bases between. CDR3 length: 17 amino acids. Germline V gives CDR1 WNHNN, CDR2 SYGVQD (reference sequence). The CDR3 spells CASSEPVGTGSTDTQYF. The CDR3, as DNA: TGCGCCAGCAGTGAGCCAGTCGGAACAGGGAGCACAGATACGCAGTATTTT.

This rearrangement joins TRBV5-1 to TRBJ1-2, with D possibly being TRBD1 (6 bases). This CDR3 spans 13 amino acids. The ends were cut back, 5 bases at V and 6 bases at J, with 14 bases in the middle. From germline, CDR1 is SGHRS and CDR2 YFSETQ. The DNA of the CDR3 is TGCGCCAGCAGTCCTACAGGGTCGAATGGCTACACCTTC. Encoded protein: CASSPTGSNGYTF. The variable domain in full, with the rest retrieved from reference TRBV5-1 and TRBJ1-2, is KAGVTQTPRYLIKTRGQQVTLSCSPISGHRSVSWYQQTPGQGLQFLFEYFSETQRNKGNFPGRFSGRQFSNSRSEMNVSTLELGDSALYLCASSPTGSNGYTFGSGTRLTVV.

The CDR3 loop reads CASSPNTGLETQYF. CDR3 DNA: TGTGCCAGCAGTCCCAATACAGGGCTGGAGACCCAGTACTTC. This chain joins TRBV25-1 and TRBJ2-5; TRBD1 might be the D (6 bases). The CDR3 is made up of 14 amino acids. Germline assignment: CDR1 MGHDK and CDR2 SYGVNS. The V and J ends lost 5 bases and 5 bases respectively, with 15 bases between them.